The 9 T cell receptor beta chains in this list originate from one sample, sequenced in a study of T cell changes during pregnancy in multiple sclerosis. Assay used: immunoSEQ multiplex PCR; TCRdb lists only in-frame clones, some missing. The sample contains 30,000 to 40,000 clones, 91% of which appear only once. The material sequenced was CD4+ T cells from peripheral blood mononuclear cells, taken in the third trimester of pregnancy. These receptors all stem from a female donor in good health, enrolled as a control in a pregnancy study.

This chain joins TRBV10-3 and TRBJ1-4, with 8 bases that match TRBD1. Looked up from germline, CDR1 is ENHRY and CDR2 is SYGVKD. With 3 bases clipped from V and 8 bases from J, the junction kept 8 bases outside the gene matches. The CDR3 sequence is 15 residues long. For the CDR3, the DNA is TGTGCCATCAGTGATGGGCAGGGGGCGACGGAAAAACTGTTTTTT. This codes for CAISDGQGATEKLFF.

V usage is TRBV10-2 and J usage is TRBJ1-4; 9 bases line up with TRBD1. The J segment lost 5 bases and the V segment lost 0 bases, leaving 1 base of the junction unmatched. This CDR3 contains 15 residues. Germline CDR1 reads WSHSY; CDR2 reads SAAADI. The CDR3: CASSESGQGNEKLFF. The CDR3 DNA is TGCGCCAGCAGTGAGTCCGGACAGGGGAATGAAAAACTGTTTTTT.

J is TRBJ1-6 and V is TRBV7-2; D possibly corresponds to TRBD1 (5 bases). This CDR3 region has 16 residues. Germline assignment: CDR1 SGHTA and CDR2 FQGNSA. The V gene lost 7 bases and the J gene lost 10 bases, with 23 bases spanning the gap. CDR3 loop: CASTILTAGLGSPLHF. CDR3 coding DNA: TGTGCCAGCACCATACTAACGGCAGGGTTGGGATCACCCCTCCACTTT. Full variable domain (outside the CDR3, taken from reference TRBV7-2 and TRBJ1-6): GAGVSQSPSNKVTEKGKDVELRCDPISGHTALYWYRQSLGQGLEFLIYFQGNSAPDKSGLPSDRFSAERTGGSVSTLTIQRTQQEDSAVYLCASTILTAGLGSPLHFGNGTRLTVT.

This clone has just a few counts. The chain joins TRBV2 to TRBJ2-3; 8 nucleotides line up with TRBD2. The germline gives CDR1 SNHLY, CDR2 FYNNEI. The CDR3 has 15 residues. J was trimmed by 6 bases and V by 3 bases; bases with no gene match: 8. The CDR3 region has the DNA TGTGCCAGCAGTGAGTCGGGGGGGCCAAGGGATACGCAGTATTTT. It translates to CASSESGGPRDTQYF.

CDR3 sequence reads: CASSLERNTDTQYF. CDR3 coding DNA: TGCGCCAGCAGCTTGGAGCGTAACACAGATACGCAGTATTTT. The rearrangement joins TRBV5-1 to TRBJ2-3; no clear D. The germline V and J ends were trimmed by 0 bases and 2 bases, with 7 bases remaining between them. The CDR3 has 14 residues. Germline V gene sequence: CDR1 SGHRS, CDR2 YFSETQ.

This sequence joins TRBV2 and TRBJ2-7, with a possible D match to TRBD2 (5 bases). The CDR3 is 12 amino acids. Trimming removed 6 bases at V and 4 bases at J, with 10 bases between. CDR1 and CDR2 (germline): SNHLY, FYNNEI. CDR3 DNA: TGTGCCAGCAGCCGCGGGCGGTACGAGCAGTACTTC. It translates to CASSRGRYEQYF.

The J gene is TRBJ1-1, the V gene TRBV7-8; possible D gene TRBD1, 5 bases. Between the trimmed V and J ends, which lost 1 base and 2 bases, there was a span of 8 bases. Per the germline V gene, CDR1 is SGHVS and CDR2 is FQNEAQ. This CDR3 has 14 residues. CDR3 DNA: TGTGCCAGCAGCTTAGTCAGGGCCAACACTGAAGCTTTCTTT. It translates to CASSLVRANTEAFF.

The V call is TRBV30, the J call TRBJ1-3; D is undetermined. The V and J ends lost 7 bases and 0 bases respectively, with 10 bases between them. The CDR3 loop spans 13 amino acids. Germline CDR1 GTSNPN, CDR2 SVGIG (reference sequence). CDR3 sequence reads: CASQAASGNTIYF. CDR3 DNA sequence: TGTGCCTCTCAGGCAGCCTCTGGAAACACCATATATTTT.

The chain recombines TRBV11-3 with TRBJ2-7; TRBD1 might be the D (6 bases). Trimming took off 1 base at V and 3 bases at J, with 10 bases between the two ends. CDR3 length equals 14 residues. The germline V gene has CDR1 SGHNT and CDR2 YENEEA. For the CDR3, the DNA is TGTGCCAGCAGCTTAGGACAGGCGAACTACGAGCAGTACTTC. This translates into CASSLGQANYEQYF.